The next 30 T cell receptor beta chains were all read from a single sample in a study of T cells in localized non-small cell lung cancer. Libraries were prepared by immunoSEQ multiplex PCR; TCRdb keeps only in-frame clonotypes and omits some of them. The sample includes tens of thousands of clones, approximately 90% of them seen just once. The sample was peripheral blood, taken before any cancer treatment. The receptors come from a woman aged 35-75 years with stage I squamous cell lung carcinoma.

The chain is built from TRBV2 and TRBJ2-1; maybe TRBD1 (5 bases). The V and J ends lost 1 base and 9 bases respectively, with 10 bases between them. Germline values: CDR1 SNHLY, CDR2 FYNNEI. This CDR3 has 13 residues. DNA for the CDR3: TGTGCCAGCAGTGAAGTCGGCAGGGCTGAGCAGTTCTTC. This codes for CASSEVGRAEQFF. Drawing the rest from reference TRBV2 and TRBJ2-1, the complete variable domain is EPEVTQTPSHQVTQMGQEVILRCVPISNHLYFYWYRQILGQKVEFLVSFYNNEISEKSEIFDDQFSVERPDGSNFTLKIRSTKLEDSAMYFCASSEVGRAEQFFGPGTRLTVL.

This sequence joins TRBV7-3 and TRBJ2-7; TRBD1 is a possible D gene (5 bases). V was trimmed by 1 base and J by 3 bases, leaving 10 bases between them. The CDR3 runs to 14 residues. Germline CDR1 and CDR2: SGHTA and FQGTGA. CDR3 region: CASSLRGTGYEQYF. As DNA, the CDR3 is TGTGCCAGCAGCTTAAGGGGTACAGGCTACGAGCAGTACTTC. Looking up the rest from reference TRBV7-3 and TRBJ2-7 gives the full variable domain: GAGVSQTPSNKVTEKGKYVELRCDPISGHTALYWYRQSLGQGPEFLIYFQGTGAADDSGLPNDRFFAVRPEGSVSTLKIQRTERGDSAVYLCASSLRGTGYEQYFGPGTRLTVT.

Points on this clone: Germline and junction disagree at one end, which may indicate a read error. The CDR3 spells CASSDQGGTVETQYF. DNA for the CDR3: TGTGCTAGCAGCGACCAGGGGGGGACGGTAGAGACCCAGTACTTC. The chain joins TRBV7-7 to TRBJ2-5; D possibly uses TRBD1 or TRBD2 (7 bases each). CDR3 length equals 15 residues. Germline values: CDR1 SSHAT, CDR2 FNYEAQ (reference sequence).

This sequence joins TRBV5-4 and TRBJ1-1, with D possibly TRBD1 on 6 matching bases. Per germline, CDR1 SGHNT and CDR2 YYREEE (reference sequence). The CDR3 spans 16 residues. V was pared by 1 base and J by 0 bases, with 13 bases between. CDR3 region: CASSLSAGVMNTEAFF. DNA for the CDR3: TGTGCCAGCAGCTTGTCCGCAGGGGTTATGAACACTGAAGCTTTCTTT.

The rearrangement links TRBV30 to TRBJ1-5, with D tentatively TRBD1 (5 bases). The V and J ends lost 0 bases and 11 bases respectively, with 8 bases between them. The CDR3 sequence is 11 residues long. The germline V gene has CDR1 GTSNPN and CDR2 SVGIG (reference sequence). The CDR3, as DNA: TGTGCCTGGAGTGTAGGGGCAGCCCAGCATTTT. Protein: CAWSVGAAQHF.

The genes are TRBV5-4 and TRBJ2-3; D not certain. Germline CDR1 is SGHNT and CDR2 is YYREEE (reference sequence). Trimming stripped 4 bases from V and 4 bases from J, with 7 bases between. The CDR3 is made up of 12 amino acids. CDR3 residues: CASSPVSDTQYF. The CDR3 coding sequence is TGTGCCAGCAGCCCGGTTTCAGATACGCAGTATTTT.

The rearrangement joins TRBV21-1 to TRBJ1-3; the DNA was not compared with TRBD1, the D call given in the table. TRBV21-1 is a known pseudogene. This CDR3 contains 18 residues. The CDR3 reads CASSNFFWGPSSGNTIYF. The CDR3 DNA sequence: TGTGCCAGCAGCAATTTTTTTTGGGGGCCGAGCTCTGGAAACACCATATATTTT.

Only one count was recorded for this clone. The rearrangement links TRBV30 to TRBJ2-2; D uncertain. Germline V lookup: CDR1 GTSNPN, CDR2 SVGIG (reference sequence). This CDR3 comprises 14 residues. The germline V and J ends were trimmed by 0 bases and 8 bases, with 13 bases remaining between them. CDR3 coding DNA: TGTGCCTGGAGTGTACTAATTTTGGGGGGGGAGCTGTTTTTT. Its protein is CAWSVLILGGELFF.

The chain couples TRBV6-5 to TRBJ1-5; D gene uncertain. V lost 6 bases, J lost 9 bases, and 18 bases lay in between. The CDR3 covers 14 residues. Germline V gives CDR1 MNHEY, CDR2 SVGAGI. CDR3 loop: CASSTSPATPPQHF. The CDR3 DNA reads TGTGCCAGCAGCACAAGCCCGGCTACTCCGCCCCAGCATTTT.

V and J are TRBV14 and TRBJ1-2, with D tentatively TRBD1 (5 bases). The V and J ends lost 4 bases and 5 bases respectively, with 11 bases between them. Germline V gene sequence: CDR1 SGHDN, CDR2 FVKESK. CDR3 length: 13 residues. The CDR3: CASSPTTEYGYTF. The CDR3 coding sequence is TGTGCCAGCAGCCCTACGACAGAGTATGGCTACACCTTC.

This rearrangement joins TRBV27 to TRBJ2-7; D may be TRBD2 (6 bases). Germline V gene data show CDR1 as MNHEY and CDR2 as SMNVEV (reference sequence). This CDR3 has 16 residues. V was pared by 6 bases and J by 0 bases, with 18 bases between. The CDR3 is CASRLAWETSSYEQYF. CDR3 DNA: TGTGCCAGCAGGCTTGCCTGGGAGACTAGCTCCTACGAGCAGTACTTC.

J is TRBJ2-3 and V is TRBV9, with 7 bases lining up with TRBD2. Trimming took 6 bases from V and 1 from J; bases not matched to a gene: 5. Germline V lookup: CDR1 SGDLS, CDR2 YYNGEE. This CDR3 is built from 14 residues. CDR3 protein: CASTGLAGTDTQYF. The CDR3 DNA reads as TGTGCCAGCACCGGCCTAGCGGGCACAGATACGCAGTATTTT.

This sequence joins TRBV19 and TRBJ2-1; 10 bases are a match to TRBD2. CDR1 is LNHDA, CDR2 SQIVND, per germline (reference sequence). The CDR3 consists of 16 residues. V dropped 2 bases and J dropped 7; count of bases not matched to a gene: 8. The CDR3 sequence is CASSIQAGGPWNEQFF. CDR3 bases: TGTGCCAGTAGTATACAAGCGGGGGGGCCATGGAATGAGCAGTTCTTC.

Here the CDR3 DNA reads TGCAGCGTTGAAGATGGGACAGGGGGGAATGGCTACACCTTC. Translated, it gives CSVEDGTGGNGYTF. The chain recombines TRBV29-1 with TRBJ1-2; 11 bases align to TRBD1. Looked up from germline, CDR1 is SQVTM and CDR2 is ANQGSEA. The CDR3 is 14 amino acids. With 0 bases clipped from V and 6 bases from J, the junction kept 3 bases outside the gene matches.

The rearrangement joins TRBV2 to TRBJ1-6, with TRBD1 identical over 7 bases. The CDR3 loop spans 14 amino acids. The V gene end was trimmed by 6 bases and the J gene end by 9 bases; junction bases not matched to a gene: 8. Germline CDR1 SNHLY, CDR2 FYNNEI. The CDR3 DNA reads TGTGCCAGCAGGACCGGGACAGTACTTTCACCCCTCCACTTT. It translates to CASRTGTVLSPLHF.

The J gene is TRBJ1-4, the V gene TRBV6-5; D is ambiguous. Germline CDR1 reads MNHEY; CDR2 reads SVGAGI. Trimming pared 2 bases from V and 0 bases from J, leaving 7 bases between. The CDR3 has 15 residues. The chain's CDR3 is CASSYELATNEKLFF. CDR3 nucleotides: TGTGCCAGCAGTTACGAGCTGGCAACTAATGAAAAACTGTTTTTT.

The rearrangement links TRBV29-1 to TRBJ2-7; D not resolved. V lost 4 bases, J lost 5 bases, and 9 bases lay in between. From germline, CDR1 is SQVTM and CDR2 ANQGSEA. CDR3 length: 11 residues. CDR3 coding DNA: TGCAGCGTTGCCCGACTCAACGAGCAGTACTTC. Residues: CSVARLNEQYF.

In its sample, this clone is large (0.1 to 1%). Other DNA sequences in this specimen translate into the identical CDR3. V is TRBV5-1 and J is TRBJ2-7; 7 bases are a match to TRBD1. Germline V gives CDR1 SGHRS, CDR2 YFSETQ. This CDR3 is built from 14 residues. V shed 4 bases and J 2 bases; nucleotides not matched to a gene: 6. CDR3 coding DNA: TGCGCCAGCAGCCTAACCGGGACAGCCTACGAGCAGTACTTC. Amino acids: CASSLTGTAYEQYF.

The chain recombines TRBV7-9 with TRBJ1-1, with no clear D. CDR1 and CDR2 (germline): SEHNR, FQNEAQ (reference sequence). This CDR3 is 13 amino acids long. V was pared by 1 base and J by 1 base, with 4 bases between. CDR3 in DNA: TGTGCCAGCAGCTTAGACAGGAACACTGAAGCTTTCTTT. Protein sequence: CASSLDRNTEAFF.

The gene calls are TRBV7-9 and TRBJ2-3; 10 positions agree with TRBD2. CDR1 is SEHNR, CDR2 FQNEAQ, per germline (reference sequence). The CDR3 runs to 16 residues. Germline trimming cut 3 bases from V and 0 bases from J; bases unmatched to any gene: 3. Here the CDR3 DNA reads TGTGCCAGCAGCTTGATACTAGCGGGGAGCACAGATACGCAGTATTTT. Translating gives CASSLILAGSTDTQYF.

The rearrangement uses TRBV6-1 and TRBJ1-1; perhaps TRBD1 as D (5 bases). Trimming left V 4 bases short and J 1 base short, with 16 bases between. Per the germline V gene, CDR1 is MNHNS and CDR2 is SASEGT. This CDR3 region has 16 residues. The CDR3 bases are TGTGCCAGCAGTGTCGTGTGGGGGGAGAGGAACACTGAAGCTTTCTTT. It specifies CASSVVWGERNTEAFF.

The V gene is TRBV4-1, the J gene TRBJ1-5, with D perhaps matching TRBD1 (6 bases). CDR1 is MGHRA, CDR2 YSYEKL, per germline. The length of the CDR3 is 16 residues. Trimming removed 1 base at V and 4 bases at J, with 14 bases between. The CDR3 bases are TGCGCCAGCAGCCAAGTTCTCGGACAGACGAATCAGCCCCAGCATTTT. Residues: CASSQVLGQTNQPQHF.

The V and J genes are TRBV5-5 and TRBJ2-1; D not certain. The V gene's germline CDR1 is SGHKS and CDR2 YYEKEE (reference sequence). The CDR3 sequence is 14 residues long. The V gene lost 1 base and the J gene lost 2 bases, with 7 bases spanning the gap. CDR3 region: CASSLLQTYNEQFF. Written as DNA, the CDR3 is TGTGCCAGCAGCTTGCTACAGACCTACAATGAGCAGTTCTTC. Supplemented by reference TRBV5-5 and TRBJ2-1, the full variable domain reads DAGVTQSPTHLIKTRGQQVTLRCSPISGHKSVSWYQQVLGQGPQFIFQYYEKEERGRGNFPDRFSARQFPNYSSELNVNALLLGDSALYLCASSLLQTYNEQFFGPGTRLTVL.

The rearrangement uses TRBV6-1 and TRBJ1-1; no firm D call. Trimming removed 1 base at V and 1 base at J, with 7 bases between. Germline CDR1 reads MNHNS; CDR2 reads SASEGT. CDR3 length: 14 residues. In DNA, the CDR3 is TGTGCCAGCAGTGAAGGGTCTGAGAACACTGAAGCTTTCTTT. Translating it yields CASSEGSENTEAFF.

The chain uses TRBV2 and TRBJ1-1; tentative D call: TRBD1 (5 bases). The CDR3 is made up of 14 amino acids. Germline V lookup: CDR1 SNHLY, CDR2 FYNNEI. Trimming cost V 3 bases and J 2 bases, with 10 bases left between them. DNA for the CDR3: TGTGCCAGCAGTGAGGCAGGGATTAACACTGAAGCTTTCTTT. Its translation is CASSEAGINTEAFF.

This chain uses TRBV27 with TRBJ2-7; perhaps TRBD1 as D (6 bases). CDR1 MNHEY and CDR2 SMNVEV come from the germline V gene (reference sequence). The germline V and J ends were trimmed by 6 bases and 0 bases, with 12 bases remaining between them. The CDR3 has 14 amino acids. This chain's CDR3 is CASRGQGSSYEQYF. In nucleotides, the CDR3 is TGTGCCAGCAGAGGCCAGGGGAGCTCCTACGAGCAGTACTTC.

This clone was detected only once. V usage is TRBV5-8 and J usage is TRBJ2-7, with unresolved D. This CDR3 comprises 13 residues. The germline V and J ends were trimmed by 2 bases and 6 bases, with 12 bases remaining between them. CDR1 SGHTS and CDR2 YDEGEE come from the germline V gene. CDR3 sequence: CASSLTETPEQYF. In DNA form, the CDR3 reads TGTGCCAGCAGCTTAACAGAAACCCCCGAGCAGTACTTC.

This clone was observed a single time. This chain links TRBV7-9 with TRBJ1-4; unclear D gene. Germline V gene lookup returns CDR1 SEHNR and CDR2 FQNEAQ (reference sequence). This CDR3 is 14 amino acids long. V was cut by 5 bases and J by 4 bases, with 11 bases left in between. The CDR3 spells CASSPGPNNEKLFF. For the CDR3, the DNA is TGTGCCAGCAGCCCCGGGCCCAATAATGAAAAACTGTTTTTT.

The gene calls are TRBV6-5 and TRBJ2-2; D not resolved. Per germline, CDR1 MNHEY and CDR2 SVGAGI. V gave up 7 bases and J gave up 0 bases, with 9 bases separating them. The CDR3 is made up of 14 amino acids. The CDR3 loop is CASKRAANTGELFF. DNA of the CDR3: TGTGCCAGCAAAAGAGCCGCGAACACCGGGGAGCTGTTTTTT.

The chain couples TRBV5-5 to TRBJ1-5, with D unresolved. Per germline, CDR1 SGHKS and CDR2 YYEKEE (reference sequence). The CDR3 length is 15 residues. Trimming pared 5 bases from V and 1 base from J, leaving 13 bases between. DNA for the CDR3: TGTGCCAGCAGTTGGACGAGAGGGAGCAATCAGCCCCAGCATTTT. Translation gives CASSWTRGSNQPQHF.